The 11 T cell receptor beta chains given below trace back to one sample, sequenced in a study of shared clonotypes between healthy human individuals. Sequencing used immunoSEQ multiplex PCR; TCRdb keeps in-frame clones, though not all of them. Counted here are some 1.4 million clones, over 95% occurring once; the ten biggest clones make up more than 0.9%. Sequenced sample: naive CD4+ T cells sorted from blood. Documented subset: CD45RA+ positively selected. The receptors here all came from a man in his thirties or forties in good health.

Only one count was recorded for this clone. The rearrangement links TRBV11-2 to TRBJ1-1; the D gene is possibly TRBD1 (5 bases). CDR1 and CDR2 from the germline V gene are SGHAT and FQNNGV. This CDR3 is 17 amino acids long. V was pared by 5 bases and J by 4 bases, with 23 bases between. The chain's CDR3 is CASSPIRGAFSGTEAFF. DNA of the CDR3: TGTGCCAGCAGCCCCATTCGAGGGGCATTTTCAGGCACTGAAGCTTTCTTT.

The J gene is TRBJ1-2, the V gene TRBV7-6, with D unresolved. V gave up 4 bases and J gave up 2 bases, with 11 bases separating them. The CDR3 spans 14 residues. CDR1 is SGHVS, CDR2 FNYEAQ, per germline. The CDR3 sequence: CASSSMTSNYGYTF. The CDR3, as DNA: TGTGCCAGCAGCTCCATGACAAGCAACTATGGCTACACCTTC.

V and J are TRBV5-1 and TRBJ2-3; D gene uncertain. V was cut by 3 bases and J by 2 bases, with 10 bases left in between. Germline lookup yields CDR1 SGHRS and CDR2 YFSETQ. The CDR3 consists of 14 residues. The CDR3 DNA follows: TGCGCCAGCAGCTGGGAACGGTTCACAGATACGCAGTATTTT. Its translation: CASSWERFTDTQYF.

The chain recombines TRBV6-5 with TRBJ1-1, with 7 bases identical to TRBD1. Germline lookup yields CDR1 MNHEY and CDR2 SVGAGI. Trimming at V came to 4 bases and at J to 0 bases, leaving 2 bases not matched to a gene. The CDR3 has 14 amino acids. This chain's CDR3 is CASSWDSLNTEAFF. In DNA form, the CDR3 reads TGTGCCAGCAGTTGGGACAGCCTGAACACTGAAGCTTTCTTT.

The chain uses TRBV7-3 and TRBJ1-5; 11 nucleotides align to TRBD1. Germline CDR1 is SGHTA and CDR2 is FQGTGA. J lost 4 bases, V lost 2 bases, and 4 bases had no gene match. This CDR3 has 16 amino acids. This chain's CDR3 is CASSLLGQGANQPQHF. The CDR3 DNA reads as TGTGCCAGCAGCTTACTAGGACAGGGGGCGAATCAGCCCCAGCATTTT.

The chain is built from TRBV6-1 and TRBJ1-3; 7 nucleotides align to TRBD1. From germline, CDR1 is MNHNS and CDR2 SASEGT. The CDR3 runs to 17 residues. V shed 2 bases, J shed 2 bases, and the junction held 9 bases outside the gene matches. CDR3 sequence: CASSEFPGQSPGNTIYF. As DNA, the CDR3 is TGTGCCAGCAGTGAATTCCCGGGACAGTCCCCTGGAAACACCATATATTTT.

The chain uses TRBV10-3 and TRBJ2-2, with 11 nucleotides matching TRBD2. The junction had 6 bases not matched to a gene; V was cut back by 5 bases and J by 7 bases. Germline CDR1 reads ENHRY; CDR2 reads SYGVKD. There are 15 residues in the CDR3. This CDR3 reads CAISTSGSRIGELFF. The CDR3 DNA follows: TGTGCCATCAGTACTAGCGGGAGTCGTATCGGGGAGCTGTTTTTT.

J is TRBJ1-3 and V is TRBV30, with 7 bases identical to TRBD1. This CDR3 has 14 residues. The V segment lost 1 base and the J segment 4 bases; nucleotides outside the gene matches: 4. Germline V gene lookup returns CDR1 GTSNPN and CDR2 SVGIG (reference sequence). This CDR3 is CAWSEGGSGNTIYF. In nucleotides, the CDR3 is TGTGCCTGGAGTGAAGGGGGCTCGGGAAACACCATATATTTT.

This chain uses TRBV28 with TRBJ1-2; D remains unclear. The CDR3 runs 11 residues. Trimming cost V 4 bases and J 8 bases, with 8 bases left between them. In germline, CDR1 is MDHEN, CDR2 SYDVKM. This CDR3 reads CASSSAGGYTF. CDR3 nucleotide sequence: TGTGCCAGCAGTTCGGCTGGGGGCTACACCTTC.

The chain is built from TRBV6-5 and TRBJ1-4, with a possible D match to TRBD1 (6 bases). Between the trimmed V and J ends, which lost 0 bases and 7 bases, there was a span of 12 bases. Germline V gene sequence: CDR1 MNHEY, CDR2 SVGAGI. The CDR3 extends over 15 amino acids. DNA for the CDR3: TGTGCCAGCAGTTACTCGTCAGGGGTGACTGAAAAACTGTTTTTT. Amino acid sequence: CASSYSSGVTEKLFF.

The chain combines TRBV5-1 with TRBJ2-2, with 7 bases that match TRBD1. The CDR3 spans 13 residues. V lost 2 bases and J lost 6; bases outside the gene matches: 1. Germline CDR1 reads SGHRS; CDR2 reads YFSETQ. Here the CDR3 DNA reads TGCGCCAGCAGCTTCCAGGGGGCCGGGGAGCTGTTTTTT. Translating gives CASSFQGAGELFF.